Listed here are 20 T cell receptor beta chains from one sample, sequenced in a study of blood T cell repertoires in COVID-19. Method: immunoSEQ multiplex PCR; TCRdb's copy keeps in-frame clones and lacks some. The table has hundreds of thousands of clones, roughly 89% seen once; the top ten hold roughly 5.3%. Specimen: PBMCs or T cells enriched from blood (not recorded which). Every receptor here comes from a man in his sixties who had recovered from COVID-19.

This chain links TRBV5-4 with TRBJ2-2; D possibly corresponds to TRBD2 (6 bases). V lost 0 bases to trimming and J lost 5 bases, with 17 bases between them. This CDR3 region has 17 residues. Germline V gene lookup returns CDR1 SGHNT and CDR2 YYREEE (reference sequence). The CDR3 loop reads CASSLGATGGRTGELFF. The CDR3 coding sequence is TGTGCCAGCAGCTTGGGGGCCACTGGGGGGAGGACCGGGGAGCTGTTTTTT. The whole variable domain, remainder taken from reference TRBV5-4 and TRBJ2-2, is ETGVTQSPTHLIKTRGQQVTLRCSSQSGHNTVSWYQQALGQGPQFIFQYYREEENGRGNFPPRFSGLQFPNYSSELNVNALELDDSALYLCASSLGATGGRTGELFFGEGSRLTVL.

The J gene is TRBJ2-1, the V gene TRBV7-3; D gene unclear. V lost 3 bases and J lost 9, with 12 bases in between. This CDR3 is built from 13 residues. Germline V gene lookup returns CDR1 SGHTA and CDR2 FQGTGA. Here the CDR3 reads CASSFQRVGEQFF. The CDR3 nucleotides are TGTGCCAGCAGCTTTCAGCGCGTGGGTGAGCAGTTCTTC.

The CDR3 bases are TGTGCCAGCAGTTACTCGACAGGTCGGGCCTACGAGCAGTACTTC. Amino acid sequence: CASSYSTGRAYEQYF. This sequence joins TRBV6-5 and TRBJ2-7; TRBD1 might be the D (6 bases). There are 15 residues in the CDR3. Germline CDR1 reads MNHEY; CDR2 reads SVGAGI. V lost 0 bases, J lost 2 bases, and 11 bases lay in between.

The gene calls are TRBV11-3 and TRBJ1-3; D is undetermined. This CDR3 is 15 amino acids long. Trimming cost V 5 bases and J 0 bases, with 11 bases left between them. The germline V gene has CDR1 SGHNT and CDR2 YENEEA. CDR3 in amino acids: CASSPGLNSGNTIYF. CDR3 DNA: TGTGCCAGCAGCCCAGGACTGAACTCTGGAAACACCATATATTTT.

The V call is TRBV19, the J call TRBJ1-6; no clear D. This CDR3 spans 15 amino acids. V shed 7 bases and J shed 7 bases, with 17 bases lying between them. Germline values: CDR1 LNHDA, CDR2 SQIVND (reference sequence). The CDR3 here is CASNPTRIKNSPLHF. As DNA, the CDR3 is TGTGCCAGTAACCCGACACGCATTAAGAATTCACCCCTCCACTTT. The variable domain in full, completed from reference TRBV19 and TRBJ1-6, reads DGGITQSPKYLFRKEGQNVTLSCEQNLNHDAMYWYRQDPGQGLRLIYYSQIVNDFQKGDIAEGYSVSREKKESFPLTVTSAQKNPTAFYLCASNPTRIKNSPLHFGNGTRLTVT.

J is TRBJ1-2 and V is TRBV28; 8 bases align to TRBD1. V lost 3 bases and J lost 4; bases outside the gene matches: 7. The V gene's germline CDR1 is MDHEN and CDR2 SYDVKM. There are 15 residues in the CDR3. The chain's CDR3 is CASSFGDRTIYGYTF. DNA of the CDR3: TGTGCCAGCAGTTTCGGGGACAGGACAATCTATGGCTACACCTTC.

V gene TRBV7-2 combines with J gene TRBJ1-2, with 10 bases aligning to TRBD1. V lost 5 bases to trimming and J lost 8 bases; unmatched junction nucleotides: 11. The CDR3 has 15 amino acids. In germline, CDR1 is SGHTA, CDR2 FQGNSA. CDR3 protein: CASSERDRGRRGYTF. DNA of the CDR3: TGTGCCAGCAGCGAACGGGACAGGGGCCGTCGGGGCTACACCTTC.

This chain joins TRBV7-9 and TRBJ1-4; no reliable D call. The CDR3 contains 18 residues. Per germline, CDR1 SEHNR and CDR2 FQNEAQ (reference sequence). V was trimmed by 4 bases and J by 2 bases, leaving 20 bases between them. The CDR3 sequence: CASSSLPSSTATNEKLFF. The CDR3 DNA is TGTGCCAGCAGCTCCCTCCCTAGCTCGACGGCCACTAATGAAAAACTGTTTTTT.

J is TRBJ1-1 and V is TRBV11-2; 8 positions agree with TRBD1. CDR1 is SGHAT, CDR2 FQNNGV, per germline. The J segment lost 0 bases and the V segment lost 10 bases, leaving 7 bases of the junction unmatched. The CDR3 has 14 amino acids. As DNA, the CDR3 is TGTGCCACTGTGAACAGGGGGATGAACACTGAAGCTTTCTTT. Its protein is CATVNRGMNTEAFF.

In nucleotides, the CDR3 is TGTGCCAGCAGCTTACGGGACTCCTATGGCTACACCTTC. This encodes CASSLRDSYGYTF. The V gene is TRBV7-2, the J gene TRBJ1-2, with a tentative D call TRBD1 (5 bases). The CDR3 loop spans 13 amino acids. CDR1 is SGHTA and CDR2 is FQGNSA in the germline V gene. Trimming took 2 bases from V and 4 from J, leaving 8 bases between them.

The V call is TRBV19, the J call TRBJ1-2; tentative D call: TRBD1 (5 bases). The ends were cut back, 7 bases at V and 0 bases at J, with 9 bases in the middle. In germline, CDR1 is LNHDA, CDR2 SQIVND (reference sequence). The CDR3 consists of 13 residues. The CDR3 loop is CASTEGPNYGYTF. The DNA of the CDR3 is TGTGCCAGTACGGAGGGGCCTAACTATGGCTACACCTTC.

This rearrangement joins TRBV5-5 to TRBJ2-3; tentative D call: TRBD1 (6 bases). The CDR3 is made up of 14 amino acids. The germline V gene has CDR1 SGHKS and CDR2 YYEKEE (reference sequence). V gave up 2 bases and J gave up 5 bases, with 12 bases separating them. CDR3 sequence (DNA): TGTGCCAGCAGCTTTGGCCAGGGGAAAGATACGCAGTATTTT. Protein: CASSFGQGKDTQYF.

The V and J genes are TRBV4-1 and TRBJ2-1, with D possibly matching TRBD1 (5 bases). With 1 base removed from V and 7 bases from J, the gap between germline ends came to 17 bases. CDR3 size: 16 residues. In germline, CDR1 is MGHRA, CDR2 YSYEKL. The CDR3 DNA sequence: TGCGCCAGCAGCCAAGGTGCGCAGGGATTGGGTAATGAGCAGTTCTTC. It specifies CASSQGAQGLGNEQFF.

J is TRBJ1-6 and V is TRBV5-1; no clear D gene. Per the germline V gene, CDR1 is SGHRS and CDR2 is YFSETQ. Trimming took 3 bases from V and 3 from J, leaving 13 bases between them. This CDR3 has 16 residues. CDR3 nucleotides: TGCGCCAGCAGCTCTGAATTCAGAAGCTATAATTCACCCCTCCACTTT. As protein: CASSSEFRSYNSPLHF.

The chain joins TRBV5-4 to TRBJ2-7, with 11 positions matching TRBD2. V dropped 4 bases and J dropped 6; count of bases not matched to a gene: 9. The germline CDR1 and CDR2 sequences are SGHNT and YYREEE (reference sequence). The CDR3 consists of 15 residues. The CDR3 nucleotides read TGTGCCAGCAGCCCCCCCTTAGCGGGAGGGAGCGAGCAGTACTTC. It yields the protein CASSPPLAGGSEQYF.

This chain links TRBV18 with TRBJ1-6; a weak D match, TRBD1 (6 bases). CDR1 and CDR2 from the germline V gene are KGHSH and LQKENI. The V end lost 4 bases, the J end lost 5 bases, and 12 bases lay between the germline ends. The CDR3 has 15 amino acids. CDR3 amino acids: CASSQRQADNSPLHF. In DNA form, the CDR3 reads TGTGCCAGCTCACAGCGACAGGCGGATAATTCACCCCTCCACTTT.

The V gene is TRBV9, the J gene TRBJ1-2; 9 positions agree with TRBD1. Unmatched junction bases numbered 5, after V lost 4 bases and J lost 4 bases. This CDR3 spans 14 amino acids. Germline assignment: CDR1 SGDLS and CDR2 YYNGEE. In DNA, the CDR3 is TGTGCCAGCAGCCCGGACAGGGGTAGCTATGGCTACACCTTC. Translation gives CASSPDRGSYGYTF.

CDR3 sequence reads: CASSLGLAGGGEQFF. The CDR3 DNA follows: TGTGCCAGCAGCTTAGGCCTAGCGGGAGGTGGTGAGCAGTTCTTC. V is TRBV7-3 and J is TRBJ2-1, with TRBD2 identical over 11 bases. Germline CDR1 is SGHTA and CDR2 is FQGTGA. Trimming at V came to 2 bases and at J to 9 bases, leaving 6 bases not matched to a gene. The CDR3 runs 15 residues.

The J gene is TRBJ2-7, the V gene TRBV12-5; TRBD2 matches 10 bases. CDR1 LGHNT and CDR2 FRNRAP come from the germline V gene. After removal of 7 bases from V and 1 base from J, the junction contained 1 base not matched to a gene. CDR3 length equals 13 residues. CDR3 sequence: CASAAGGSYEQYF. As DNA, the CDR3 is TGTGCTAGTGCAGCGGGGGGGTCCTACGAGCAGTACTTC.

The chain couples TRBV6-5 to TRBJ1-4; 8 nucleotides line up with TRBD1. Germline V gene lookup returns CDR1 MNHEY and CDR2 SVGAGI. Trimming at V came to 5 bases and at J to 5 bases, leaving 4 bases not matched to a gene. The CDR3 runs 14 residues. In DNA form, the CDR3 reads TGTGCCAGCAGTACCGGGACAGGAAATGAAAAACTGTTTTTT. Protein sequence: CASSTGTGNEKLFF.